This T cell receptor beta chain was recovered during a study of blood T cell repertoires in COVID-19. Study as a whole: From the United States, Italy and Spain came samples of acute and convalescent COVID-19. PBMCs, B-cell-depleted T cells, or T cells provided the cDNA or gDNA that made up the material.

Original analysis: The authors estimated nucleated cell counts from reference gene primer amplification. Clones were read by immunoSEQ multiplex PCR, and TCRdb kept only the in-frame ones, dropping some. V and J calls and clone size come straight from that table; D and trimming were deduced from the DNA. The table shows about 260,000 clones, with roughly 86% occurring only once. Sequencing was done on a sample of peripheral blood. The receptor was isolated from a woman in her sixties or seventies with COVID-19, enrolled during active disease.

The CDR3 nucleotides read TGCGCCAGCAGCCAAGATAGGAGTCGGAGAACTGAAGCTTTCTTT. The encoded protein is CASSQDRSRRTEAFF. This chain uses TRBV4-1 with TRBJ1-1; D gene ambiguous. V lost 0 bases and J 5 bases, leaving 13 bases between the germline ends. This CDR3 has 15 amino acids. Germline CDR1 and CDR2: MGHRA and YSYEKL.